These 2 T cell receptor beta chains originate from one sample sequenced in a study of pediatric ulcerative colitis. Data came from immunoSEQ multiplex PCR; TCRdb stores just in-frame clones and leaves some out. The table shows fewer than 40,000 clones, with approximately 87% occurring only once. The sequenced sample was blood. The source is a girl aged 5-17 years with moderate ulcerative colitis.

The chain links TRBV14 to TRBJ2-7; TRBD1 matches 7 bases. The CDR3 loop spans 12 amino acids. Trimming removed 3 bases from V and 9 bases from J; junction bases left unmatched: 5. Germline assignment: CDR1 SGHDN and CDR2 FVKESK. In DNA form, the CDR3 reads TGTGCCAGCAGCCAGCCCTCAGGGGGGCAGTACTTC. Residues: CASSQPSGGQYF.

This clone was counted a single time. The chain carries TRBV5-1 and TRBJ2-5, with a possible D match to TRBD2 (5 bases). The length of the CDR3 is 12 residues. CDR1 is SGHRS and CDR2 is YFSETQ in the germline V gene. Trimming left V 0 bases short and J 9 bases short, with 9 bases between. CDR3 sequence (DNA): TGCGCCAGCAGCTTGGGGTCCGGGGCCCAGTACTTC. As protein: CASSLGSGAQYF.